These T cell receptor beta chains were read from a single sample in a study of shared clonotypes between healthy human individuals. Profiling relied on immunoSEQ multiplex PCR, and the TCRdb table lists in-frame clones only, not all of them. The sample has around 580,000 clones, 95% to 98% seen once; the top ten hold 0.3% to 0.35%. The sample comprised naive CD8+ T cells sorted from blood. These receptors were obtained from a man aged 25-40 years in good health. The conserved cysteine and the conserved F or W are not part of the CDR3 here.

J gene: TRBJ2-2; V gene: TRBV6-1; CDR3 protein: ASSAIQGSWNTGELF
J gene: TRBJ1-1; V gene: TRBV19; CDR3 protein: ASSIIPTGGAF
J gene: TRBJ2-1; V gene: TRBV19; CDR3 protein: ASSIVSGSNEQF
J gene: TRBJ2-7; V gene: TRBV27; CDR3 protein: ASSPQAGLLDYEQY
J gene: TRBJ2-1; V gene: TRBV28; CDR3 protein: ASTLGLAGGNNEQF
J gene: TRBJ2-1; V gene: TRBV15; CDR3 protein: ATSRVGGSNEQF
J gene: TRBJ2-7; V gene: TRBV7-9; CDR3 protein: ASSYILGQGNSYEQY
J gene: TRBJ1-5; V gene: TRBV6-5; CDR3 protein: ASSSPGYSNQPQH
J gene: TRBJ2-1; V gene: TRBV27; CDR3 protein: ASSFYWGNNEQF
J gene: TRBJ1-4; V gene: TRBV5-1; CDR3 protein: ASSSGQGPTTNEKLF
J gene: TRBJ2-7; V gene: TRBV27; CDR3 protein: ASSIGGSSYEQY
J gene: TRBJ2-3; V gene: TRBV7-9; CDR3 protein: ASSSGTGGYTDTQY
J gene: TRBJ2-5; V gene: TRBV7-4; CDR3 protein: ASSPSSGGRQETQY
J gene: TRBJ2-1; V gene: TRBV6-1; CDR3 protein: ASSEGVGQTYNEQF
J gene: TRBJ2-7; V gene: TRBV27; CDR3 protein: ASSSPGLTKQY